This entry features one TCR beta chain sequence. This sample was included in a study of radiotherapy plus CTLA-4 blockade in lung cancer. V lost 6 bases and J 2 bases, leaving 11 bases between the germline ends. CDR3 length equals 13 residues. Germline V gives CDR1 MNHNS, CDR2 SASEGT. Clones were read by immunoSEQ multiplex PCR, and TCRdb kept only the in-frame ones, dropping some. The data show about 51,000 clones, 75% to 85% seen once. The chain carries TRBV6-1 and TRBJ2-7; D call uncertain. The receptor was isolated from a human donor with non-small cell lung cancer who had a complete response to radiotherapy plus ipilimumab. Sample: peripheral blood, taken from a patient treated with radiotherapy plus ipilimumab. The CDR3 nucleotides are TGTGCCAGCAGCAAAGCTCTCACCTACGAGCAGTACTTC. Its translation: CASSKALTYEQYF.